The 11 T cell receptor beta chains in this list originate from one sample, sequenced in a study of CD8 T cells in Susac syndrome. Random hexamers primed reverse transcription of about 0.5 to 1 ug RNA. TCRdb processed the immunoSEQ multiplex PCR reads anew with MiXCR; each CDR3 protein has one entry. The data show 150,000 to 200,000 distinct CDR3 sequences, 92% seen once. The sequenced material came from CD4+ T cells from PBMCs. The receptors derive from a human donor in good health.

The chain is built from TRBV2 and TRBJ1-2; maybe TRBD1 (5 bases). This CDR3 spans 14 amino acids. Germline V lookup: CDR1 SNHLY, CDR2 FYNNEI. Trimming shortened V by 5 bases and J by 2 bases, and 12 bases separated the two germline ends. The CDR3 coding sequence is TGTGCCAGCAGTTCGGAAAGGGGCAACTATGGCTACACCTTC. This translates into CASSSERGNYGYTF.

This chain uses TRBV19 with TRBJ1-1, with 7 bases matching TRBD1. This CDR3 comprises 16 residues. Germline CDR1 and CDR2: LNHDA and SQIVND (reference sequence). The V segment lost 6 bases and the J segment 0 bases; nucleotides outside the gene matches: 10. The CDR3 DNA sequence: TGTGCCAGTAGCCGGAGGGGGCAGGGGGTGAACACTGAAGCTTTCTTT. It translates to CASSRRGQGVNTEAFF.

J is TRBJ2-3 and V is TRBV12-3 or TRBV12-4; possibly TRBD1 for D (5 bases). The CDR3 extends over 16 amino acids. V was pared by 2 bases and J by 0 bases, with 12 bases between. CDR3 DNA sequence: TGTGCCAGCAGTTTATACCGGACAACCAGCACAGATACGCAGTATTTT. Residues: CASSLYRTTSTDTQYF.

V gene TRBV3-1 combines with J gene TRBJ2-5; D unclear. The V gene's germline CDR1 is LGHDT and CDR2 YNNKEL (reference sequence). Between the trimmed V and J ends, which lost 4 bases and 4 bases, there was a span of 13 bases. CDR3 length: 14 amino acids. CDR3 residues: CASSPLFGLETQYF. The CDR3 DNA reads TGTGCCAGCAGCCCACTCTTTGGGCTAGAGACCCAGTACTTC.

This clonotype was seen only once. This sequence joins TRBV24-1 and TRBJ2-5; the D gene is possibly TRBD2 (7 bases). The CDR3 length is 15 residues. The germline V and J ends were trimmed by 1 base and 5 bases, with 13 bases remaining between them. CDR1 and CDR2 from the germline V gene are KGHDR and SFDVKD. CDR3 bases: TGTGCCACCAGTGATTTTGGGGGGGGCCTGGAGACCCAGTACTTC. Amino acids: CATSDFGGGLETQYF.

This chain connects TRBV29-1 to TRBJ2-3, with D uncertain. Germline CDR1 SQVTM, CDR2 ANQGSEA. The length of the CDR3 is 12 residues. Deletions cut 3 bases from V and 0 bases from J, with 4 bases between. The CDR3 loop reads CSVDPSTDTQYF. As DNA, the CDR3 is TGCAGCGTTGATCCTAGCACAGATACGCAGTATTTT.

This rearrangement joins TRBV10-1 to TRBJ2-7; D gene uncertain. Germline CDR1 is WNHNN and CDR2 is SYGVQD (reference sequence). V lost 2 bases to trimming and J lost 7 bases, with 15 bases between them. The CDR3 has 14 amino acids. Here the CDR3 DNA reads TGCGCCAGCAGTGAGCGAGGTCTTGGCGCGGAGCAGTACTTC. This sequence encodes CASSERGLGAEQYF.

The chain uses TRBV5-1 and TRBJ2-2; 8 bases align to TRBD1. The CDR3 extends over 16 amino acids. Trimming removed 0 bases from V and 1 base from J; junction bases left unmatched: 2. CDR1 SGHRS and CDR2 YFSETQ come from the germline V gene. CDR3 region: CASSLDTGGNTGELFF. The CDR3 nucleotides are TGCGCCAGCAGCTTGGATACAGGGGGGAACACCGGGGAGCTGTTTTTT.

The chain carries TRBV30 and TRBJ2-1; 11 bases match TRBD1. The CDR3 loop spans 13 amino acids. V lost 3 bases to trimming and J lost 7 bases; unmatched junction nucleotides: 2. Germline-derived CDR1 and CDR2 are GTSNPN and SVGIG (reference sequence). The CDR3 is CAWRGTGGNEQFF. CDR3 bases: TGTGCCTGGAGAGGGACAGGGGGGAATGAGCAGTTCTTC.

The J gene is TRBJ1-1, the V gene TRBV6-6; D is perhaps TRBD1 (5 bases). The length of the CDR3 is 12 residues. V lost 10 bases, J lost 1 base, and 10 bases lay in between. The V gene's germline CDR1 is MNHNY and CDR2 SVGAGI (reference sequence). The CDR3 is CATIGGNTEAFF. As DNA, the CDR3 is TGTGCCACAATCGGGGGGAACACTGAAGCTTTCTTT.

The chain has TRBV5-1 and TRBJ2-3; 7 nucleotides agree with TRBD1. After removal of 0 bases from V and 2 bases from J, the junction contained 3 bases not matched to a gene. Germline CDR1 SGHRS, CDR2 YFSETQ. The CDR3 is 15 residues long. The DNA of the CDR3 is TGCGCCAGCAGCTTGGCCACAGGGGTCACAGATACGCAGTATTTT. This translates into CASSLATGVTDTQYF. The variable domain in full, completed from reference TRBV5-1 and TRBJ2-3, reads KAGVTQTPRYLIKTRGQQVTLSCSPISGHRSVSWYQQTPGQGLQFLFEYFSETQRNKGNFPGRFSGRQFSNSRSEMNVSTLELGDSALYLCASSLATGVTDTQYFGPGTRLTVL.